The 20 T cell receptor beta chains in this list originate from one sample, sequenced in a study of blood T cell repertoires in COVID-19. Assay used: immunoSEQ multiplex PCR; TCRdb lists only in-frame clones, some missing. The table includes 93,000 or so clones, roughly 80% detected once. Sequenced input: peripheral blood. Source of these receptors: a human donor in a cohort sampled during active COVID-19.

The chain recombines TRBV5-6 with TRBJ1-5; D not resolved. The CDR3 extends over 13 amino acids. Germline CDR1 reads SGHDT; CDR2 reads YYEEEE. V shed 1 base and J shed 7 bases, with 9 bases lying between them. CDR3 sequence reads: CASSLIAGQPQHF. CDR3 DNA sequence: TGTGCCAGCAGCTTGATTGCGGGACAGCCCCAGCATTTT.

The sample holds a few counts of this clone. DNA for the CDR3: TGTGCCAGCATCGAACGGACAGGACCGAACACCGGGGAGCTGTTTTTT. Amino acid sequence: CASIERTGPNTGELFF. This chain links TRBV5-4 with TRBJ2-2; 7 bases fit TRBD1. This CDR3 comprises 16 residues. V dropped 6 bases and J dropped 0; count of bases not matched to a gene: 8. Per the germline V gene, CDR1 is SGHNT and CDR2 is YYREEE (reference sequence).

The CDR3 region is CASTLGGATNEKLFF. CDR3 nucleotide sequence: TGTGCCAGCACCCTGGGGGGGGCCACTAATGAAAAACTGTTTTTT. This chain uses TRBV7-9 with TRBJ1-4; D perhaps matches TRBD1 (6 bases). The CDR3 length is 15 residues. Germline-derived CDR1 and CDR2 are SEHNR and FQNEAQ (reference sequence). V lost 7 bases and J lost 2, with 14 bases in between. Full variable domain (rest looked up from reference TRBV7-9 and TRBJ1-4): DTGVSQNPRHKITKRGQNVTFRCDPISEHNRLYWYRQTLGQGPEFLTYFQNEAQLEKSRLLSDRFSAERPKGSFSTLEIQRTEQGDSAMYLCASTLGGATNEKLFFGSGTQLSVL.

This sequence joins TRBV6-2 or TRBV6-3 and TRBJ1-2; 7 nucleotides agree with TRBD1. Germline lookup yields CDR1 MNHEY and CDR2 SVGEGT. The CDR3 loop spans 14 amino acids. V lost 0 bases, J lost 4 bases, and 2 bases stayed unmatched. In DNA form, the CDR3 reads TGTGCCAGCAGTTACTCGGGACAGACCTATGGCTACACCTTC. Translating gives CASSYSGQTYGYTF.

The chain has TRBV4-1 and TRBJ1-2; tentatively, D is TRBD1 (5 bases). Germline assignment: CDR1 MGHRA and CDR2 YSYEKL. The length of the CDR3 is 15 residues. Trimming stripped 1 base from V and 3 bases from J, with 12 bases between. DNA of the CDR3: TGCGCCAGCAGCCAAGCCGGGGGAAATGACTATGGCTACACCTTC. It encodes CASSQAGGNDYGYTF.

This clone was detected only a few times. The chain is built from TRBV27 and TRBJ1-1; D is ambiguous. Deletions cut 6 bases from V and 4 bases from J, with 15 bases between. Germline V CDR1 and CDR2: MNHEY, SMNVEV (reference sequence). CDR3 length: 14 amino acids. The DNA of the CDR3 is TGTGCCAGCAGACCCCGGGTTGGTGGCACTGAAGCTTTCTTT. It yields the protein CASRPRVGGTEAFF.

About this clone itself: Additional DNA sequences in this sample encode the identical CDR3. The chain recombines TRBV7-2 with TRBJ1-1, with 7 bases identical to TRBD1. V lost 4 bases and J lost 0; bases outside the gene matches: 14. The length of the CDR3 is 18 residues. CDR1 is SGHTA, CDR2 FQGNSA, per germline. The CDR3 reads CASSSGGRFGGLNTEAFF. In DNA form, the CDR3 reads TGTGCCAGCAGCTCAGGGGGTCGTTTTGGGGGACTGAACACTGAAGCTTTCTTT.

This chain uses TRBV7-9 with TRBJ1-1, with TRBD1 identical over 7 bases. The germline gives CDR1 SEHNR, CDR2 FQNEAQ (reference sequence). The CDR3 has 16 residues. The V segment lost 7 bases and the J segment 2 bases; nucleotides outside the gene matches: 13. In nucleotides, the CDR3 is TGTGCCAGCACCACTGACAAGACAGGGTCTAACACTGAAGCTTTCTTT. It is translated as CASTTDKTGSNTEAFF.

This clone was counted between two and nine times. The chain joins TRBV30 to TRBJ1-2, with D unresolved. The germline CDR1 and CDR2 sequences are GTSNPN and SVGIG (reference sequence). The CDR3 consists of 14 residues. V dropped 1 base and J dropped 7 bases, with 16 bases sitting between them. This CDR3 is CAWSGIGGMGGYTF. CDR3 coding DNA: TGTGCCTGGAGTGGGATCGGAGGCATGGGTGGCTACACCTTC.

Regarding this clone: Germline and junction disagree at one end, which may indicate a read error. The same CDR3 is also encoded by other DNA sequences in this sample. V and J are TRBV15 and TRBJ2-1; 7 bases fit TRBD1. There are 17 residues in the CDR3. CDR1 and CDR2 from the germline V gene are LNHNV and YYDKDF (reference sequence). This CDR3 reads CATSSPPEGAIYNEQFF. In DNA, the CDR3 is TGTGCCACCAGCAGTCCCCCCGAGGGGGCTATCTACAATGAGCAATTCTTC.

This chain connects TRBV2 to TRBJ2-1; maybe TRBD2 (6 bases). Germline assignment: CDR1 SNHLY and CDR2 FYNNEI. Trimming took 5 bases from V and 8 from J, leaving 25 bases between them. The CDR3 sequence is 17 residues long. CDR3 sequence: CASSLRGMGGVGDEQFF. The DNA for the CDR3 is TGTGCCAGCAGTCTTCGTGGGATGGGAGGAGTCGGCGATGAGCAGTTCTTC.

This clone was picked up one time. This chain links TRBV19 with TRBJ1-1, with D possibly being TRBD1 (5 bases). Trimming pared 7 bases from V and 1 base from J, leaving 10 bases between. CDR3 size: 13 residues. Germline-derived CDR1 and CDR2 are LNHDA and SQIVND (reference sequence). The CDR3 protein is CASIPQENTEAFF. The CDR3 nucleotides read TGTGCCAGTATCCCACAGGAGAACACTGAAGCTTTCTTT.

This chain connects TRBV12-5 to TRBJ2-2, with D possibly being TRBD2 (6 bases). V was cut by 7 bases and J by 3 bases, with 18 bases left in between. Germline values: CDR1 LGHNT, CDR2 FRNRAP. The CDR3 is 16 amino acids. The CDR3 loop is CASAWRAGKDTGELFF. CDR3 DNA: TGTGCTAGTGCCTGGAGGGCAGGGAAGGACACCGGGGAGCTGTTTTTT. The full variable domain, rest sourced from reference TRBV12-5 and TRBJ2-2, is DARVTQTPRHKVTEMGQEVTMRCQPILGHNTVFWYRQTMMQGLELLAYFRNRAPLDDSGMPKDRFSAEMPDATLATLKIQPSEPRDSAVYFCASAWRAGKDTGELFFGEGSRLTVL.

The count of this clone is one. The chain has TRBV19 and TRBJ1-5; TRBD1 is a possible D gene (6 bases). Trimming cost V 11 bases and J 0 bases, with 11 bases left between them. CDR1 is LNHDA, CDR2 SQIVND, per germline (reference sequence). The CDR3 totals 13 residues. The CDR3 here is CAGADSSNQPQHF. The CDR3 region has the DNA TGTGCCGGCGCGGACAGTAGCAATCAGCCCCAGCATTTT.

The gene calls are TRBV7-6 and TRBJ2-5; no firm D call. This CDR3 is built from 13 residues. CDR1 is SGHVS, CDR2 FNYEAQ, per germline. CDR3 in amino acids: CAMTRTPRETQYF. CDR3 DNA sequence: TGTGCTATGACTCGCACCCCAAGAGAGACCCAGTACTTC.

The genes are TRBV14 and TRBJ1-2; maybe TRBD1 (6 bases). Trimming pared 4 bases from V and 8 bases from J, leaving 14 bases between. Per germline, CDR1 SGHDN and CDR2 FVKESK. The CDR3 has 13 residues. The CDR3 region has the DNA TGTGCCAGCAGCCGAGAACAGGGTAGCGGCTACACCTTC. Its protein is CASSREQGSGYTF.

The CDR3 DNA reads as TGTGCCAGCTCACCATCGGGCGGAGGGACCCCGGGACAGGGTGATGGGTACGAGCAGTACTTC. Protein product: CASSPSGGGTPGQGDGYEQYF. The rearrangement uses TRBV18 and TRBJ2-7; 9 nucleotides line up with TRBD1. The germline V gene has CDR1 KGHSH and CDR2 LQKENI. The CDR3 spans 21 residues. V was pared by 2 bases and J by 4 bases, with 24 bases of the junction left unmatched. Full variable domain (missing parts from reference TRBV18 and TRBJ2-7): NAGVMQNPRHLVRRRGQEARLRCSPMKGHSHVYWYRQLPEEGLKFMVYLQKENIIDESGMPKERFSAEFPKEGPSILRIQQVVRGDSAAYFCASSPSGGGTPGQGDGYEQYFGPGTRLTVT.

This clone was observed a handful of times. This chain connects TRBV7-9 to TRBJ1-2; D is unresolved. Germline V gene lookup returns CDR1 SEHNR and CDR2 FQNEAQ (reference sequence). Trimming took off 4 bases at V and 8 bases at J, with 17 bases between the two ends. The CDR3 contains 14 residues. The CDR3 loop reads CASSSLGSVGGYTF. The CDR3 DNA reads as TGTGCCAGCAGCTCCCTGGGCTCAGTTGGAGGCTACACCTTC.

The rearrangement links TRBV6-5 to TRBJ2-5, with unresolved D. V was cut by 3 bases and J by 0 bases, with 8 bases left in between. The CDR3 is made up of 14 amino acids. Germline V gene sequence: CDR1 MNHEY, CDR2 SVGAGI. The CDR3 nucleotides read TGTGCCAGCAGTTATGGCAGGAACCAAGAGACCCAGTACTTC. Its translation is CASSYGRNQETQYF.

The V gene is TRBV27, the J gene TRBJ2-7; 9 bases match TRBD1. J lost 0 bases, V lost 6 bases, and 24 bases had no gene match. The germline gives CDR1 MNHEY, CDR2 SMNVEV (reference sequence). This CDR3 has 21 amino acids. The CDR3 region has the DNA TGTGCCAGCAGACCTTATTCATTTAGGACAGGGGTAATGGCGAGCTCCTACGAGCAGTACTTC. Protein: CASRPYSFRTGVMASSYEQYF.